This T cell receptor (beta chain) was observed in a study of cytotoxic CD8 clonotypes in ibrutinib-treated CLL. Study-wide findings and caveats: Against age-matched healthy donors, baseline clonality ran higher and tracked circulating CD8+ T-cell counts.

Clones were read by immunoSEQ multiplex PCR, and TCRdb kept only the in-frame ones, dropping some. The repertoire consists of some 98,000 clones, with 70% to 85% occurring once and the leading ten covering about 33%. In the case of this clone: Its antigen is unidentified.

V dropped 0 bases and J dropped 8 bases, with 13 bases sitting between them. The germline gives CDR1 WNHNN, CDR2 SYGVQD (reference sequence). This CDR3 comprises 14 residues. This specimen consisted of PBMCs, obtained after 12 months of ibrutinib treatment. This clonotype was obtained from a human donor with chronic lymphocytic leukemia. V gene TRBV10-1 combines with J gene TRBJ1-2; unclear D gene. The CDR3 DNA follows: TGCGCCAGCAGTGAGTCGTCCCAATCGGGGGGCTACACCTTC. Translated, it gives CASSESSQSGGYTF.